This TCR beta chain was identified in a study of blood T cell repertoires in COVID-19. Study in general: The samples span acute and convalescent COVID-19 from the United States, Italy and Spain.

Participant age was 18 to 89 years, and participants resided in fewer than 30 US areas. Researchers sorted participants into cohorts using their self-reported clinical history. Clones were read by immunoSEQ multiplex PCR, and TCRdb kept only the in-frame ones, dropping some. The sample carries about 260,000 clones, 70% to 90% recorded once. The source of this sequence is a man aged 50 to 60 who had been exposed to COVID-19. Sequencing was carried out using PBMCs or T cells enriched from blood (not recorded which).

The CDR3 is CAWSPPSGGANSPLHF. CDR3 DNA: TGTGCCTGGAGTCCGCCGTCGGGGGGGGCTAATTCACCCCTCCACTTT. The genes are TRBV30 and TRBJ1-6, with a weak D call TRBD1 (6 bases). Trimming cost V 2 bases and J 6 bases, with 17 bases left between them. Per the germline V gene, CDR1 is GTSNPN and CDR2 is SVGIG (reference sequence). The CDR3 extends over 16 amino acids.